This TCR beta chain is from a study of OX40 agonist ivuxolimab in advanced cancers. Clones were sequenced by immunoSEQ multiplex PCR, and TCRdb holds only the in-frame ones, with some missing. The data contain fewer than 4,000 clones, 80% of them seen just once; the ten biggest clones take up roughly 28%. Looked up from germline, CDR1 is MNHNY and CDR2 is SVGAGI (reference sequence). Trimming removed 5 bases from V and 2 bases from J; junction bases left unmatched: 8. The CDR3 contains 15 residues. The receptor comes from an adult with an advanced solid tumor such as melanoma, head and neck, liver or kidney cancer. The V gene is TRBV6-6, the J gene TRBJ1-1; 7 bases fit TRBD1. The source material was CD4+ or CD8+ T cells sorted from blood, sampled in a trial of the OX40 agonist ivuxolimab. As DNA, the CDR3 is TGTGCCAGCAGTCCATGGACAGGACTTAACACTGAAGCTTTCTTT. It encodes CASSPWTGLNTEAFF.